The 13 T cell receptor beta chains reported below all come from one sample, sequenced in a study of cytomegalovirus exposure and HLA in healthy donors. The PCR employed 60 Vbeta primers together with 13 Jbeta primers. Measured with immunoSEQ multiplex PCR; TCRdb has only the in-frame clones, and not every one. The table lists 100,000 to 140,000 clones, approximately 79% of them singletons. Sequenced: PBMCs. The receptors were sampled from a man aged 18 to 29 in good health and CMV-seronegative.

Points on this clone: At one end the junction does not follow the germline gene, possibly because of a read error. This chain links TRBV7-6 with TRBJ1-3; 7 bases agree with TRBD1. CDR1 is SGHVS, CDR2 FNYEAQ, per germline. This CDR3 contains 16 residues. The CDR3 is CASSLGTGRSGSTIYF. The DNA of the CDR3 is TGTGCCAGCAGCTTAGGGACAGGTCGCTCTGGAAGCACCATATATTTT. The full variable domain, with the rest looked up from reference TRBV7-6 and TRBJ1-3, is GAGVSQSPRYKVTKRGQDVALRCDPISGHVSLYWYRQALGQGPEFLTYFNYEAQQDKSGLPNDRFSAERPEGSISTLTIQRTEQRDSAMYRCASSLGTGRSGSTIYFGEGSWLTVV.

This sequence joins TRBV5-6 and TRBJ2-3; 10 bases are shared with TRBD2. V trimming: 2 bases; J trimming: 3 bases; junction bases outside the gene matches: 3. CDR3 length equals 15 residues. Germline V gives CDR1 SGHDT, CDR2 YYEEEE. The CDR3 here is CASSFTSGDTDTQYF. The DNA for the CDR3 is TGTGCCAGCAGCTTTACTAGCGGGGATACAGATACGCAGTATTTT. The variable domain in full, completed from reference TRBV5-6 and TRBJ2-3, reads DAGVTQSPTHLIKTRGQQVTLRCSPKSGHDTVSWYQQALGQGPQFIFQYYEEEERQRGNFPDRFSGHQFPNYSSELNVNALLLGDSALYLCASSFTSGDTDTQYFGPGTRLTVL.

This chain links TRBV28 with TRBJ2-7; 10 nucleotides agree with TRBD2. V lost 6 bases, J lost 4 bases, and 6 bases stayed unmatched. CDR3 size: 14 residues. The germline V gene has CDR1 MDHEN and CDR2 SYDVKM. The CDR3 reads CASSLTSGRYEQYF. The CDR3 nucleotides are TGTGCCAGCAGCCTGACTAGCGGGCGGTACGAGCAGTACTTC.

This clone was detected only a few times. The chain links TRBV5-5 to TRBJ2-1, with 7 bases lining up with TRBD2. The CDR3 loop spans 15 amino acids. Trimming took 2 bases from V and 7 from J; bases not matched to a gene: 9. The V gene's germline CDR1 is SGHKS and CDR2 YYEKEE (reference sequence). CDR3 in amino acids: CASSFGSSGINEQFF. The DNA of the CDR3 is TGTGCCAGCAGCTTCGGGTCTAGCGGCATAAATGAGCAGTTCTTC.

With regard to this clone: The sample contains more than one DNA sequence encoding this CDR3. The rearrangement joins TRBV9 to TRBJ2-1; 9 bases match TRBD2. The CDR3 is made up of 15 amino acids. J was trimmed by 9 bases and V by 0 bases; bases with no gene match: 7. The germline V gene encodes CDR1 SGDLS and CDR2 YYNGEE. CDR3 DNA: TGTGCCAGCAGCGTAGATGGCGGGGGGGCAGGTGAGCAGTTCTTC. It encodes CASSVDGGGAGEQFF.

The rearrangement joins TRBV7-3 to TRBJ1-6; TRBD1 aligns across 7 bases. In germline, CDR1 is SGHTA, CDR2 FQGTGA. The CDR3 has 17 residues. Germline trimming cut 2 bases from V and 9 bases from J; bases unmatched to any gene: 13. In nucleotides, the CDR3 is TGTGCCAGCAGCTTAGGATCTAGAGGGCAGGGGGGTTCACCCCTCCACTTT. The encoded protein is CASSLGSRGQGGSPLHF.

V and J are TRBV28 and TRBJ2-1; TRBD1 matches 11 bases. Germline assignment: CDR1 MDHEN and CDR2 SYDVKM. The length of the CDR3 is 15 residues. The ends lost 6 bases at V and 8 bases at J; junction bases unmatched: 9. This CDR3 reads CASRNPGQGVDEQFF. The CDR3 DNA follows: TGTGCCAGCAGGAATCCGGGACAGGGGGTCGATGAGCAGTTCTTC.

This clone was seen just once. The V gene is TRBV28, the J gene TRBJ1-5; TRBD1 might be the D (5 bases). Germline values: CDR1 MDHEN, CDR2 SYDVKM. Trimming shortened V by 6 bases and J by 4 bases, and 28 bases separated the two germline ends. The CDR3 totals 19 residues. CDR3 DNA: TGTGCCAGCAGATCCGGAGGGGTTACGGGAAACACTGAAAATCAGCCCCAGCATTTT. This codes for CASRSGGVTGNTENQPQHF.

This rearrangement joins TRBV7-9 to TRBJ1-6; no firm D call. Trimming shortened V by 2 bases and J by 9 bases, and 5 bases separated the two germline ends. The CDR3 totals 12 residues. Germline values: CDR1 SEHNR, CDR2 FQNEAQ (reference sequence). CDR3 region: CASSLPGSPLHF. CDR3 nucleotides: TGTGCCAGCAGCTTACCCGGTTCACCCCTCCACTTT.

This clone was detected only a few times. The chain couples TRBV29-1 to TRBJ2-1; D is unresolved. The CDR3 sequence is 13 residues long. Germline V gives CDR1 SQVTM, CDR2 ANQGSEA. Trimming shortened V by 5 bases and J by 8 bases, and 16 bases separated the two germline ends. The CDR3 nucleotides are TGCAGCGTTCGGCTAGGTGTGTCGGATGAGCAGTTCTTC. Translated: CSVRLGVSDEQFF.

The rearrangement uses TRBV7-9 and TRBJ2-7, with D possibly being TRBD2 (6 bases). Germline loops: CDR1 SEHNR, CDR2 FQNEAQ (reference sequence). There are 12 residues in the CDR3. V was pared by 5 bases and J by 6 bases, with 11 bases between. In DNA, the CDR3 is TGTGCCAGCAGCAACGGGGGACCCGAGCAGTACTTC. This translates into CASSNGGPEQYF.

The J gene is TRBJ2-7, the V gene TRBV28; tentatively, D is TRBD2 (6 bases). Deletions cut 6 bases from V and 11 bases from J, with 14 bases between. Looked up from germline, CDR1 is MDHEN and CDR2 is SYDVKM. The CDR3 is 11 amino acids. The CDR3 nucleotides are TGTGCCAGCAGATTCTTAGAGCGGGAGTACTTC. Amino acids: CASRFLEREYF.

This clone occurred once. The chain employs TRBV5-1 and TRBJ2-3, with D possibly being TRBD2 (6 bases). The germline V and J ends were trimmed by 4 bases and 2 bases, with 17 bases remaining between them. Germline V gene lookup returns CDR1 SGHRS and CDR2 YFSETQ. The CDR3 is 16 residues long. Here the CDR3 reads CASSLDAGLNTDTQYF. CDR3 coding DNA: TGCGCCAGCAGCCTGGACGCGGGGCTGAACACAGATACGCAGTATTTT.